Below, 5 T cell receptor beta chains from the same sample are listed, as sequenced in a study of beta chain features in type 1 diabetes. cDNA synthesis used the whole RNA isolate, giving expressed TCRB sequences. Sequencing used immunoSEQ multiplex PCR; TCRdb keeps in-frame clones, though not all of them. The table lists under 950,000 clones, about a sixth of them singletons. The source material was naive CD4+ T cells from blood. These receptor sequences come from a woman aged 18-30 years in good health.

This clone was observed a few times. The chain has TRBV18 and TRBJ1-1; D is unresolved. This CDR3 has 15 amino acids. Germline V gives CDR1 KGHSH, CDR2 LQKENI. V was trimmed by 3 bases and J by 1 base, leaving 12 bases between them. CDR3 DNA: TGTGCCAGCTCACCGGGAACTTTACAGAACACTGAAGCTTTCTTT. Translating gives CASSPGTLQNTEAFF.

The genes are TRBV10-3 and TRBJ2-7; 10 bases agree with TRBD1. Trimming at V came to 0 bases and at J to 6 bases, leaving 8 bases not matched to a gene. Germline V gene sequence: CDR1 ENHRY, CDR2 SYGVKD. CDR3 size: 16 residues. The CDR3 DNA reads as TGTGCCATCAGTGAGTCTTTAGGGACAGGGGCCCTCGAGCAGTACTTC. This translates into CAISESLGTGALEQYF.

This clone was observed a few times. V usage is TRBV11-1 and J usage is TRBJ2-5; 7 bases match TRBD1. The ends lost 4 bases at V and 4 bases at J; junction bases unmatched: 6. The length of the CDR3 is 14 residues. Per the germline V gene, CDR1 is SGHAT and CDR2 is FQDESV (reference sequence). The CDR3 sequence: CASSSTGTGETQYF. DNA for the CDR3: TGTGCCAGCAGCTCGACAGGGACGGGAGAGACCCAGTACTTC.

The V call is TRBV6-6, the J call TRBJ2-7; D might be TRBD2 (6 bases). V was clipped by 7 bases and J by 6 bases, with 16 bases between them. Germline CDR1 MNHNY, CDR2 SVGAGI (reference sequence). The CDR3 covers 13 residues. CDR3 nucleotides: TGTGCCAGCACCCCCCCCGGGGGTGTCGAGCAGTACTTC. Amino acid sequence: CASTPPGGVEQYF.

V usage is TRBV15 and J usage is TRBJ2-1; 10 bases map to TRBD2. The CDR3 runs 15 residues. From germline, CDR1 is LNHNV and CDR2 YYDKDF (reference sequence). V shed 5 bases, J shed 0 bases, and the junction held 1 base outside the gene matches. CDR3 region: CATSPSGSSYNEQFF. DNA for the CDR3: TGTGCCACCAGCCCTAGCGGGAGCTCCTACAATGAGCAGTTCTTC.